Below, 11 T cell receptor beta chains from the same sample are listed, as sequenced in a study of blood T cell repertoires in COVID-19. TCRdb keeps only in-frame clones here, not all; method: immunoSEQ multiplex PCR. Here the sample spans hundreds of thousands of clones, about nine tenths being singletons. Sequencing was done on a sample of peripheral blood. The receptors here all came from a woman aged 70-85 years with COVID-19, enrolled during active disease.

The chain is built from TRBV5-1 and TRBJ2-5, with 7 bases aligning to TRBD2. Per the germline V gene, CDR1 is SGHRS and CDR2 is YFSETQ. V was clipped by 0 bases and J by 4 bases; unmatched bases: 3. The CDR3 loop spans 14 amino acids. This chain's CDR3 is CASSLEGRGETQYF. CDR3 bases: TGCGCCAGCAGCTTGGAGGGGAGGGGAGAGACCCAGTACTTC.

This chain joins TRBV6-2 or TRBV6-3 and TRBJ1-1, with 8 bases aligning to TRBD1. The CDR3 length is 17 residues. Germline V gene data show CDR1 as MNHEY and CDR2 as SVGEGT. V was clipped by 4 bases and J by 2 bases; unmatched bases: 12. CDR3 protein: CASSWTFRGRVNTEAFF. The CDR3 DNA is TGTGCCAGCAGTTGGACGTTCAGGGGGCGAGTTAACACTGAAGCTTTCTTT.

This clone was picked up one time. For the CDR3, the DNA is TGTGCCAGCAGTTATGGGCCGATGAACACTGAAGCTTTCTTT. Amino acid sequence: CASSYGPMNTEAFF. V is TRBV6-5 and J is TRBJ1-1; no definite D call. CDR3 size: 14 residues. V was cut by 3 bases and J by 0 bases, with 8 bases left in between. Germline loops: CDR1 MNHEY, CDR2 SVGAGI.

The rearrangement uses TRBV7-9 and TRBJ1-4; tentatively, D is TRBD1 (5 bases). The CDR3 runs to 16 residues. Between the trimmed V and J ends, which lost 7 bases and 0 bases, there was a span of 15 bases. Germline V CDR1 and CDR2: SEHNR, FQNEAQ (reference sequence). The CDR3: CASNLPGSPTNEKLFF. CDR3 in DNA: TGTGCCAGCAACCTGCCAGGGTCGCCAACTAATGAAAAACTGTTTTTT.

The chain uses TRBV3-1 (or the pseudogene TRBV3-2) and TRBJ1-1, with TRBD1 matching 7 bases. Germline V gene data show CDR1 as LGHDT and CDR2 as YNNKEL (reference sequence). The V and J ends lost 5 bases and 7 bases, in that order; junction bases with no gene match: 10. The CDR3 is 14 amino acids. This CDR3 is CASSSQRRQGEAFF. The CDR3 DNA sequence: TGTGCCAGCAGCTCTCAGCGCCGACAGGGTGAAGCTTTCTTT.

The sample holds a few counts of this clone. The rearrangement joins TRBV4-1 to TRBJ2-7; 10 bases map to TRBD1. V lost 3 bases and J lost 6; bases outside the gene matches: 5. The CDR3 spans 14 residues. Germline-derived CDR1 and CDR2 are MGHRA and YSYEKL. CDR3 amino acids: CASSQETGGSEQYF. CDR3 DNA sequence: TGCGCCAGCAGCCAGGAGACAGGGGGCAGCGAGCAGTACTTC.

The CDR3 spells CATSDLIPGSYNEQFF. The CDR3 DNA sequence: TGTGCCACCAGTGATTTGATACCGGGGTCCTACAATGAGCAGTTCTTC. The V and J genes are TRBV24-1 and TRBJ2-1; D perhaps matches TRBD2 (5 bases). V was pared by 0 bases and J by 1 base, with 9 bases between. Germline V lookup: CDR1 KGHDR, CDR2 SFDVKD. This CDR3 is built from 16 residues.

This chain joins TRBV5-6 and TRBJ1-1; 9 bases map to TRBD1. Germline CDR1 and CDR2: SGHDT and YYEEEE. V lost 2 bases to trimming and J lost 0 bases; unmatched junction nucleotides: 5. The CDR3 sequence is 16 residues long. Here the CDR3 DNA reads TGTGCCAGCAGCTTCGGGACAGGGTTATTGAACACTGAAGCTTTCTTT. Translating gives CASSFGTGLLNTEAFF.

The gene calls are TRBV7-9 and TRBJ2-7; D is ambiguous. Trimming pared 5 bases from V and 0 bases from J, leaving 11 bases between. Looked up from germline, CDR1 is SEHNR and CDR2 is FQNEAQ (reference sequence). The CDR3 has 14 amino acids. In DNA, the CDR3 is TGTGCCAGCAGCCCTCGTGACACCTCCTACGAGCAGTACTTC. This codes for CASSPRDTSYEQYF.

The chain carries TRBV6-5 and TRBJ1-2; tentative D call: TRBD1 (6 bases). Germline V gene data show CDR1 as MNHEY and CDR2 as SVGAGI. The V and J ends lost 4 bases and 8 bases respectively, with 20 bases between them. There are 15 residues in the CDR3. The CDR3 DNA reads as TGTGCCAGCAGTTCCTACAGGGCTCTGAGGGAGGGCTACACCTTC. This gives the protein CASSSYRALREGYTF.

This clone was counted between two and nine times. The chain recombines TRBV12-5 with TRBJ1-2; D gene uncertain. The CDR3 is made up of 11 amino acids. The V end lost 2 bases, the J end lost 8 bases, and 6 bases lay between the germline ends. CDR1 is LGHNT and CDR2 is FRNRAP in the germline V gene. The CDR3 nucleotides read TGTGCTAGTGGTTTGTCCACAGGCTACACCTTC. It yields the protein CASGLSTGYTF.